The 12 T cell receptor beta chains given below trace back to one sample, sequenced in a study of blood T cell repertoires in COVID-19. Clones were read by immunoSEQ multiplex PCR, and TCRdb kept only the in-frame ones, dropping some. Of approximately 400,000 clones detected, 89% appear once; the ten largest clones hold around 1.3%. Sequenced sample: peripheral blood. These receptors were obtained from a man in his forties with acute or convalescent COVID-19.

This clone has more than one count but fewer than ten. This chain joins TRBV5-1 and TRBJ2-7; TRBD2 might be the D (5 bases). The CDR3 spans 16 residues. Trimming left V 6 bases short and J 2 bases short, with 21 bases between. Germline CDR1 reads SGHRS; CDR2 reads YFSETQ. The CDR3 nucleotides are TGCGCCAGCACCCCCTACCTCGACGGGGATACCTACGAGCAGTACTTC. Translating gives CASTPYLDGDTYEQYF. Together with reference TRBV5-1 and TRBJ2-7, the CDR3 gives the full variable domain: KAGVTQTPRYLIKTRGQQVTLSCSPISGHRSVSWYQQTPGQGLQFLFEYFSETQRNKGNFPGRFSGRQFSNSRSEMNVSTLELGDSALYLCASTPYLDGDTYEQYFGPGTRLTVT.

This clone was detected a few times. The chain employs TRBV7-6 and TRBJ2-7; D call uncertain. CDR3 size: 15 residues. Trimming took 1 base from V and 0 from J, leaving 10 bases between them. CDR1 is SGHVS, CDR2 FNYEAQ, per germline. The CDR3 bases are TGTGCCAGCAGCTTAGACGATGGGCTCTCCTACGAGCAGTACTTC. It yields the protein CASSLDDGLSYEQYF.

The V and J genes are TRBV27 and TRBJ1-2; possibly TRBD1 for D (6 bases). CDR3 size: 13 residues. CDR1 and CDR2 from the germline V gene are MNHEY and SMNVEV (reference sequence). V lost 4 bases to trimming and J lost 7 bases, with 13 bases between them. CDR3 DNA: TGTGCCAGCAGTTACCAGGGGTTTGGTGGCTACACCTTC. Encoded protein: CASSYQGFGGYTF.

The chain carries TRBV5-1 and TRBJ2-2, with D tentatively TRBD1 (5 bases). The CDR3 length is 15 residues. V was clipped by 4 bases and J by 4 bases, with 14 bases between them. Germline V gene lookup returns CDR1 SGHRS and CDR2 YFSETQ. Written as DNA, the CDR3 is TGCGCCAGCAGCGAAATACCAAGGGGCACCGGGGAGCTGTTTTTT. Translated: CASSEIPRGTGELFF. Combining the CDR3 with reference TRBV5-1 and TRBJ2-2 gives the whole variable domain KAGVTQTPRYLIKTRGQQVTLSCSPISGHRSVSWYQQTPGQGLQFLFEYFSETQRNKGNFPGRFSGRQFSNSRSEMNVSTLELGDSALYLCASSEIPRGTGELFFGEGSRLTVL.

The V gene is TRBV13, the J gene TRBJ2-3, with 11 nucleotides matching TRBD1. This CDR3 has 18 residues. J lost 4 bases, V lost 3 bases, and 12 bases had no gene match. The germline CDR1 and CDR2 sequences are PRHDT and FYEKMQ (reference sequence). The CDR3 nucleotides are TGTGCCAGCAGCTTCGCGGACAGGGGGCGCATCGAGGCAGATACGCAGTATTTT. This encodes CASSFADRGRIEADTQYF.

The J gene is TRBJ1-1, the V gene TRBV29-1; TRBD1 agrees at 9 bases. Trimming took 7 bases from V and 10 from J; bases not matched to a gene: 10. The germline V gene encodes CDR1 SQVTM and CDR2 ANQGSEA. CDR3 length: 12 amino acids. The CDR3 DNA reads as TGCAGCGCCCACACGGGACAGGGACCAGCTTTCTTT. Its protein is CSAHTGQGPAFF. Full variable domain (missing parts from reference TRBV29-1 and TRBJ1-1): SAVISQKPSRDICQRGTSLTIQCQVDSQVTMMFWYRQQPGQSLTLIATANQGSEATYESGFVIDKFPISRPNLTFSTLTVSNMSPEDSSIYLCSAHTGQGPAFFGQGTRLTVV.

The chain couples TRBV27 to TRBJ1-4; 7 bases line up with TRBD1. Per germline, CDR1 MNHEY and CDR2 SMNVEV (reference sequence). The CDR3 extends over 14 amino acids. V lost 6 bases and J lost 4; bases outside the gene matches: 5. The CDR3 nucleotides read TGTGCCAGCAGCCGAGGGACAGTTAATGAAAAACTGTTTTTT. Amino acid sequence: CASSRGTVNEKLFF.

The J gene is TRBJ2-7, the V gene TRBV5-6, with TRBD2 as a possible D gene (6 bases). Germline CDR1 reads SGHDT; CDR2 reads YYEEEE. The germline V and J ends were trimmed by 0 bases and 4 bases, with 11 bases remaining between them. This CDR3 has 14 residues. As DNA, the CDR3 is TGTGCCAGCAGCTTGGGCGGGGCCCAATACGAGCAGTACTTC. Translation gives CASSLGGAQYEQYF.

The chain uses TRBV7-2 and TRBJ1-5, with no clear D. CDR3 size: 16 residues. Trimming shortened V by 1 base and J by 4 bases, and 14 bases separated the two germline ends. CDR1 SGHTA and CDR2 FQGNSA come from the germline V gene. CDR3 amino acids: CASSLGHGMRNQPQHF. As DNA, the CDR3 is TGTGCCAGCAGCTTAGGTCACGGGATGAGAAATCAGCCCCAGCATTTT.

V gene TRBV10-1 combines with J gene TRBJ2-6; 7 bases align to TRBD1. The V segment lost 2 bases and the J segment 1 base; nucleotides outside the gene matches: 5. CDR1 is WNHNN, CDR2 SYGVQD, per germline (reference sequence). The CDR3 is 17 amino acids. Here the CDR3 reads CASSERGQRSGANVLTF. The CDR3 nucleotides read TGCGCCAGCAGTGAGCGGGGACAGCGGTCTGGGGCCAACGTCCTGACTTTC.

The CDR3 reads CASSLGRGHDQPQHF. The CDR3 DNA is TGTGCCAGCAGCTTGGGGAGGGGCCATGATCAGCCCCAGCATTTT. The chain is built from TRBV5-8 and TRBJ1-5, with a weak D call TRBD1 (5 bases). Germline V gives CDR1 SGHTS, CDR2 YDEGEE. Trimming removed 0 bases from V and 5 bases from J, with 12 bases in between. The CDR3 has 15 residues. Together with reference TRBV5-8 and TRBJ1-5, the CDR3 gives the full variable domain: EAGVTQSPTHLIKTRGQQATLRCSPISGHTSVYWYQQALGLGLQFLLWYDEGEERNRGNFPPRFSGRQFPNYSSELNVNALELEDSALYLCASSLGRGHDQPQHFGDGTRLSIL.

This clone was counted a single time. The rearrangement links TRBV6-5 to TRBJ1-1, with 7 bases matching TRBD1. The V segment lost 8 bases and the J segment 1 base; nucleotides outside the gene matches: 1. This CDR3 region has 12 residues. The germline V gene has CDR1 MNHEY and CDR2 SVGAGI. The CDR3 DNA reads as TGTGCCAGCCGACAGGGGAACACTGAAGCTTTCTTT. Its protein is CASRQGNTEAFF.